Below, one T cell receptor (beta chain) is given with its context. Clones were read by immunoSEQ multiplex PCR, and TCRdb kept only the in-frame ones, dropping some. The sample holds about 36,000 clones, roughly three quarters seen once. Relapse after autologous stem cell transplantation occurred in every patient, and brentuximab vedotin exposure varied. This sample stems from a study of PD-1 blockade in classical Hodgkin lymphoma. There are 16 residues in the CDR3. Per the germline V gene, CDR1 is LGHNA and CDR2 is YSLEER. The trim removed 2 bases at V and 6 bases at J, leaving 7 bases unmatched. Sequences were derived from peripheral blood mononuclear cells (PBMCs), sampled before the second cycle of nivolumab. The chain couples TRBV4-3 to TRBJ2-1; TRBD1 matches 10 bases. The TCR was taken from a human donor with classical Hodgkin lymphoma. The CDR3 nucleotides read TGCGCCAGCAGCCAATTCCGGGACAGGGGACTCAATGAGCAGTTCTTC. It codes for CASSQFRDRGLNEQFF.